This TCR beta chain emerged from a study of T-cell reconstitution after alpha-beta-depleted transplantation in children. Study-level findings and limits: After transplant, high TCRbeta diversity at day 60 in some patients arose from surviving recipient T cells and thymic progenitors. One year post-transplant, T-cell counts and diversity were largely derived from T cells produced anew. By about two months after transplant, alpha-beta T cells reportedly arose from several hundred graft clones that had expanded.

Unique molecular identifiers were incorporated during preparation of the TCRbeta library. TCRdb redid the calling of the PCR reads with MiXCR, one entry per CDR3 protein. The data show about a million distinct CDR3 sequences, about 31% seen once. To note about this clonotype: What it recognizes is unknown.

Source: PBMCs, mostly from graft donor cells, taken 360 days after TCRalphabeta/CD19-depleted stem cell transplant. This TCR was sampled from a boy under two years old who had a stem cell transplant for SCID, so the T cells may come from the graft donor.

The CDR3 DNA is TGTGCCAGCCCACAGCCCGCATTCGGCTCCTATAATTCACCCCTCCACTTT. It specifies CASPQPAFGSYNSPLHF. The V call is TRBV7-3, the J call TRBJ1-6; the D is unclear. Trimming left V 8 bases short and J 0 bases short, with 17 bases between. From germline, CDR1 is SGHTA and CDR2 FQGTGA. The CDR3 has 17 amino acids.